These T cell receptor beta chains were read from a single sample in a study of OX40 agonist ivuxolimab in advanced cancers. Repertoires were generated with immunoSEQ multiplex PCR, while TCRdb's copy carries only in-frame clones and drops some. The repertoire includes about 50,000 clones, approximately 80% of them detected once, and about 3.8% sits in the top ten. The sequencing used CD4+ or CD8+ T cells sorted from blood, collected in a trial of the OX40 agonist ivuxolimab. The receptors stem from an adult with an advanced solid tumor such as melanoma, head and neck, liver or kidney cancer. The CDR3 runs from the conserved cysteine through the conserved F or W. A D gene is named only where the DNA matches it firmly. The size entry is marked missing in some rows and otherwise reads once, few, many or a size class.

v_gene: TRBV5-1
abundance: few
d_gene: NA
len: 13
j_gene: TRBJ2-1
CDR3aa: CASSMDGRREQFF
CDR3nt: TGCGCCAGCAGCATGGACGGCCGGCGTGAGCAGTTCTTC

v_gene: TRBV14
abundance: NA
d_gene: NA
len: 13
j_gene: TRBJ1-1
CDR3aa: CASSHFVNTEAFF
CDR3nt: TGTGCCAGCAGCCACTTTGTGAACACTGAAGCTTTCTTT

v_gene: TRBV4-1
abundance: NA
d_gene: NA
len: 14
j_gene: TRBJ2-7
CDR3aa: CASSLWDVSYEQYF
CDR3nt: TGCGCCAGCAGCCTCTGGGACGTCTCCTACGAGCAGTACTTC

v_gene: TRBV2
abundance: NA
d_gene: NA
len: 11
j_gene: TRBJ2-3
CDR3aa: CASSAGDTQYF
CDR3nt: TGTGCCAGCAGTGCCGGAGATACGCAGTATTTT

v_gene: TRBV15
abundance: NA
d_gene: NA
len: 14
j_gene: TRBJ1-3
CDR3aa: CATSRTDSGNTIYF
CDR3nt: TGTGCCACCAGCAGGACAGATTCAGGAAACACCATATATTTT

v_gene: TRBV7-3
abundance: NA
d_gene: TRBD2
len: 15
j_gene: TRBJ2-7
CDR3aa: CASSRYSGRDEEQYF
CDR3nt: TGTGCCAGCAGCCGATACAGCGGGAGAGATGAAGAGCAGTACTTC

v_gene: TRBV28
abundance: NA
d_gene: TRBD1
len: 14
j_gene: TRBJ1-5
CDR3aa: CASGDRGSNQPQHF
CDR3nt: TGTGCCAGCGGCGACAGGGGAAGCAATCAGCCCCAGCATTTT

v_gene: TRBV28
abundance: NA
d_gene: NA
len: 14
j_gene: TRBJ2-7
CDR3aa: CASSRTLSSYEQYF
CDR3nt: TGTGCCAGCAGTCGGACTCTTAGTTCCTACGAGCAGTACTTC

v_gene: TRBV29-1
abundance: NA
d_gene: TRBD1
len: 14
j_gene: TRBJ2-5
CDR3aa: CSVADRGFLETQYF
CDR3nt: TGCAGCGTTGCGGACAGGGGCTTTCTAGAGACCCAGTACTTC

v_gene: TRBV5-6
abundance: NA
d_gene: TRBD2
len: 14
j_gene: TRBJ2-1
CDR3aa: CASSSSGTSGDQFF
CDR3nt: TGTGCCAGCAGCTCGTCCGGGACTAGCGGAGACCAGTTCTTC

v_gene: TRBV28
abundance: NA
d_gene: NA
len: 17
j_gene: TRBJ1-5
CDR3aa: CASSLLSLRTSNQPQHF
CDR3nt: TGTGCCAGCAGTTTATTGTCCCTTAGGACCTCCAATCAGCCCCAGCATTTT

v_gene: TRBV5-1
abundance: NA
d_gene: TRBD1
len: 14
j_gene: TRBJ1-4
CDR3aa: CASSLGQGGEKLFF
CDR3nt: TGCGCCAGCAGCTTGGGACAGGGTGGCGAAAAACTGTTTTTT

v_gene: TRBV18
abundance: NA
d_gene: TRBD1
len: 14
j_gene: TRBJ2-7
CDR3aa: CASSPGQATYEQYF
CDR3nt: TGTGCCAGCTCACCGGGACAGGCCACCTACGAGCAGTACTTC

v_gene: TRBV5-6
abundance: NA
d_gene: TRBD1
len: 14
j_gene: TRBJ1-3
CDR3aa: CASSWTGSGNTIYF
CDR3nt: TGTGCCAGCAGCTGGACAGGGTCTGGAAACACCATATATTTT

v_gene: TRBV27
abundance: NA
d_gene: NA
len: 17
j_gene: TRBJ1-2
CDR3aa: CASSQFGVGGGEDGYTF
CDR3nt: TGTGCCAGCAGTCAGTTCGGCGTGGGGGGTGGGGAGGATGGCTACACCTTC

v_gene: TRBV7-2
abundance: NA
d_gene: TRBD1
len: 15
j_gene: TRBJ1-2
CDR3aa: CASSSGQGLRYGYTF
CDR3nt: TGTGCCAGCAGCTCCGGACAGGGGCTCAGGTATGGCTACACCTTC

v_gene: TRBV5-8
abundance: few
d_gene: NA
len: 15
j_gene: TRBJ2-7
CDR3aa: CASSLVQDRTYEQYF
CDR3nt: TGTGCCAGCAGCCTCGTCCAAGATCGGACCTACGAGCAGTACTTC

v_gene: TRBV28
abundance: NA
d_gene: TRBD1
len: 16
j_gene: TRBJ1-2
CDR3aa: CASSEVGTGVNYGYTF
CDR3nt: TGTGCCAGCTCCGAGGTCGGGACAGGGGTCAACTATGGCTACACCTTC

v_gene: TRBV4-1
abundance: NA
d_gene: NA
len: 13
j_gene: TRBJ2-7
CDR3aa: CASSHGIAYEQYF
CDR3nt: TGCGCCAGCAGCCACGGGATCGCCTACGAGCAGTACTTC

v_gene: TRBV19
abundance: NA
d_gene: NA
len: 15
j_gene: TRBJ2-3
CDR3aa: CASSINKAPTDTQYF
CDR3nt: TGTGCCAGTAGTATTAACAAGGCCCCCACAGATACGCAGTATTTT

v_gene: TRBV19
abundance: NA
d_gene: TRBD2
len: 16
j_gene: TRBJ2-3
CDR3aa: CASKERGGFSTDTQYF
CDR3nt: TGTGCCAGTAAGGAGCGGGGGGGATTTAGCACAGATACGCAGTATTTT

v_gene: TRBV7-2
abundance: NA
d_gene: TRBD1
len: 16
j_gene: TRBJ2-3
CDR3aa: CASSFQGAYVTDTQYF
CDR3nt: TGTGCCAGCAGCTTTCAGGGGGCTTATGTAACAGATACGCAGTATTTT

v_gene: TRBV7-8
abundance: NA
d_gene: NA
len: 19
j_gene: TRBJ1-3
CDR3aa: CASSPYRIIQGVTGNTIYF
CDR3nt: TGTGCCAGCAGCCCATACCGAATAATACAGGGTGTGACTGGAAACACCATATATTTT

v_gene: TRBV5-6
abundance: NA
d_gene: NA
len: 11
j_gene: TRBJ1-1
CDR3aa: CASSFNTEAFF
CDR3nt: TGTGCCAGCAGCTTTAACACTGAAGCTTTCTTT

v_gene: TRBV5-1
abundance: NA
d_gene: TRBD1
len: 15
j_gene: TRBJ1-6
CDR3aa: CASSVGDSSDSPLHF
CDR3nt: TGCGCCAGCAGCGTGGGGGACAGTTCCGATTCACCCCTCCACTTT

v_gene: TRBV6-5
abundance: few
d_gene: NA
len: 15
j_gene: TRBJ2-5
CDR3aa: CASTRRGGPKETQYF
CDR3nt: TGTGCCAGCACCCGTCGTGGAGGGCCAAAAGAGACCCAGTACTTC

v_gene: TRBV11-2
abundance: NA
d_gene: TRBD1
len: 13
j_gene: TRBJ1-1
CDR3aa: CASSRDRGAEAFF
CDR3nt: TGTGCCAGCAGCCGGGACAGGGGCGCTGAAGCTTTCTTT

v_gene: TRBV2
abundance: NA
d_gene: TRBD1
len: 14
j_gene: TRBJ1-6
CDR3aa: CASSGQGGGSPLHF
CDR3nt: TGTGCCAGCAGTGGACAGGGAGGCGGTTCACCCCTCCACTTT

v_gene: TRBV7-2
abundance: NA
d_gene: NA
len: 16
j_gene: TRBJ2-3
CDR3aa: CASSLAPGAAGHTQYF
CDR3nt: TGTGCCAGCAGCTTAGCGCCGGGGGCCGCCGGCCATACGCAGTATTTT

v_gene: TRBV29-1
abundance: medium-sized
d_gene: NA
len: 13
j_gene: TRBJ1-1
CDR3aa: CSPVLTSNTEAFF
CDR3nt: TGCAGCCCCGTGTTGACATCGAACACTGAAGCTTTCTTT

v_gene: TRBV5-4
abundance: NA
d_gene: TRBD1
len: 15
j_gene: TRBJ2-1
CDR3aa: CASSYDRGQGSEQFF
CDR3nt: TGTGCCAGCAGCTATGACAGGGGGCAAGGGAGTGAGCAGTTCTTC

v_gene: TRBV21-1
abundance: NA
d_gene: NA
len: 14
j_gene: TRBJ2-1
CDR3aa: CASNRLAGENEQFF
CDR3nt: TGTGCCAGCAACCGACTAGCGGGAGAGAATGAGCAGTTCTTC

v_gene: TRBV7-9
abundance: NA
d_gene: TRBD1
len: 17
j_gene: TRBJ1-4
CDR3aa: CASSSRGQTSTNEKLFF
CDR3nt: TGTGCCAGCAGCTCCCGGGGACAGACCTCAACTAATGAAAAACTGTTTTTT

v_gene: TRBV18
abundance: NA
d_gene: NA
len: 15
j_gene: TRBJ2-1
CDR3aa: CASSPPGTSYNEQFF
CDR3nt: TGTGCCAGCTCACCACCAGGGACATCCTACAATGAGCAGTTCTTC

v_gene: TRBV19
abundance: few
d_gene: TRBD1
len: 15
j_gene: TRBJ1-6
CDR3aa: CASSRGFQDNSPLHF
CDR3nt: TGTGCCAGTAGCAGGGGGTTTCAGGATAATTCACCCCTCCACTTT

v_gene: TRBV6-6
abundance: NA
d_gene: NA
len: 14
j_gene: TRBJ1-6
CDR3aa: CASSSPGANSPLHF
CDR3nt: TGTGCCAGCAGTTCGCCAGGGGCTAATTCACCCCTCCACTTT

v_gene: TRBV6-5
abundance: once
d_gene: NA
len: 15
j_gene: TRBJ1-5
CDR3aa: CASSYGGRDNQPQHF
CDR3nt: TGTGCCAGCAGTTACGGGGGCAGGGACAATCAGCCCCAGCATTTT